These 10 T cell receptor beta chains originate from one sample sequenced in a study of T cell responses to AZD1222 COVID-19 vaccine. TCRdb keeps only in-frame clones here, not all; method: immunoSEQ multiplex PCR. In the table there are some 180,000 clones, around nine tenths of which are singletons. The specimen comprised peripheral blood, sampled 28 days after the second dose of the MenACWY control vaccine. All receptors derive from an adult who received the MenACWY meningococcal vaccine as a control.

V usage is TRBV27 and J usage is TRBJ1-1; D not resolved. Looked up from germline, CDR1 is MNHEY and CDR2 is SMNVEV (reference sequence). The CDR3 sequence is 14 residues long. Trimming removed 2 bases at V and 3 bases at J, with 10 bases between. CDR3 region: CASSLGRGYTEAFF. CDR3 bases: TGTGCCAGCAGTTTAGGACGAGGGTACACTGAAGCTTTCTTT.

The chain carries TRBV7-3 and TRBJ2-5; D remains ambiguous. This CDR3 spans 13 amino acids. Trimming left V 5 bases short and J 5 bases short, with 12 bases between. Germline assignment: CDR1 SGHTA and CDR2 FQGTGA. The CDR3 DNA reads TGTGCCAGCAGCCTCGACCGCTGGGAGACCCAGTACTTC. This gives the protein CASSLDRWETQYF.

The chain employs TRBV24-1 and TRBJ2-1; a possible D gene is TRBD1 (6 bases). The CDR3 is 14 amino acids. The V and J ends lost 10 bases and 1 base respectively, with 13 bases between them. CDR1 and CDR2 (germline): KGHDR, SFDVKD. The CDR3 coding sequence is TGTGCCACTCCGCAGGGGCCGTCCTACAATGAGCAGTTCTTC. Translated, it gives CATPQGPSYNEQFF.

The chain couples TRBV29-1 to TRBJ2-3; 7 bases fit TRBD2. This CDR3 has 12 amino acids. Germline CDR1 SQVTM, CDR2 ANQGSEA. CDR3 sequence (DNA): TGCAGTGGGGGGGGTAGCACAGATACGCAGTATTTT. It translates to CSGGGSTDTQYF.

The rearrangement uses TRBV4-1 and TRBJ1-1; D is possibly TRBD1 (6 bases). Trimming took 4 bases from V and 4 from J, leaving 16 bases between them. Germline CDR1 and CDR2: MGHRA and YSYEKL. This CDR3 contains 15 residues. In DNA, the CDR3 is TGCGCCAGCAGCCGGCTACAGGGTGTCGGCACTGAAGCTTTCTTT. The encoded protein is CASSRLQGVGTEAFF.

The chain employs TRBV9 and TRBJ1-4, with TRBD1 identical over 10 bases. The trim removed 3 bases at V and 5 bases at J, leaving 7 bases unmatched. Germline V gene sequence: CDR1 SGDLS, CDR2 YYNGEE. The CDR3 is 16 residues long. The CDR3 nucleotides read TGTGCCAGCAGCGCCCTTCCGGGACAGGGGAATGAAAAACTGTTTTTT. Translating gives CASSALPGQGNEKLFF.

The V call is TRBV6-2 or TRBV6-3, the J call TRBJ2-7; the D is unclear. The CDR3 totals 11 residues. Germline CDR1 MNHEY, CDR2 SVGEGT. Trimming took 5 bases from V and 5 from J, leaving 7 bases between them. In nucleotides, the CDR3 is TGTGCCAGCAGTACATTCGACGAGCAGTACTTC. As protein: CASSTFDEQYF.

The gene calls are TRBV5-1 and TRBJ2-5, with 10 bases fitting TRBD2. There are 14 residues in the CDR3. Germline-derived CDR1 and CDR2 are SGHRS and YFSETQ. Trimming took 7 bases from V and 1 from J; bases not matched to a gene: 4. CDR3: CASGLADIQETQYF. The DNA of the CDR3 is TGCGCCAGCGGACTAGCGGATATCCAAGAGACCCAGTACTTC.

The V call is TRBV28, the J call TRBJ1-1; 7 bases align to TRBD1. Germline CDR1 and CDR2: MDHEN and SYDVKM. V was pared by 6 bases and J by 9 bases, with 7 bases of the junction left unmatched. The CDR3 totals 12 residues. In DNA form, the CDR3 reads TGTGCCAGCAGCAAAGACAGGGTCCAAGCTTTCTTT. Its protein product is CASSKDRVQAFF.

The chain links TRBV9 to TRBJ2-1, with 12 bases matching TRBD2. Looked up from germline, CDR1 is SGDLS and CDR2 is YYNGEE. The V gene end was trimmed by 7 bases and the J gene end by 7 bases; junction bases not matched to a gene: 9. The CDR3 consists of 15 residues. CDR3: CASGPRGLAGNEQFF. CDR3 DNA: TGTGCCAGCGGACCGCGGGGACTAGCGGGTAATGAGCAGTTCTTC.